A selection of T cell receptor beta chains follows, all from one sample in a study of Graves' ophthalmopathy and Graves' hyperthyroidism. TCRdb independently ran MiXCR on the multiplex PCR reads; one entry per CDR3 protein. The top ten hold 23% of the sample, which has approximately 45,000 distinct CDR3 sequences, about 50% seen once. The specimen sequenced was peripheral blood. The receptors were sampled from an adult man with Graves' ophthalmopathy. Each CDR3 is given with its conserved first and last residue. D genes are given only for firm matches. Clone size is given for some rows only: seen once, a few or many times, or a class if the clone is expanded.

d_gene: TRBD2
v_gene: TRBV24-1
abundance: NA
j_gene: TRBJ2-1
CDR3aa: CATSDLHGVGRASYNEQFF
CDR3nt: TGTGCCACCAGTGATTTGCACGGGGTCGGGAGGGCCTCATACAATGAGCAGTTCTTC

d_gene: NA
v_gene: TRBV29-1
abundance: once
j_gene: TRBJ2-2
CDR3aa: CSVVLAGGLFF
CDR3nt: TGCAGCGTTGTTCTCGCCGGGGGGCTGTTTTTC

d_gene: NA
v_gene: TRBV7-9
abundance: NA
j_gene: TRBJ2-5
CDR3aa: CASSLAGTSNTGETQYF
CDR3nt: TGTGCCAGCAGCTTGGCTGGGACATCGAACACCGGGGAGACCCAGTACTTC

d_gene: NA
v_gene: TRBV20-1
abundance: NA
j_gene: TRBJ1-5
CDR3aa: CSAPGDHESQPQHF
CDR3nt: TGCAGTGCTCCGGGGGACCATGAATCTCAGCCCCAGCATTTT

d_gene: TRBD1
v_gene: TRBV13
abundance: NA
j_gene: TRBJ2-7
CDR3aa: CACRQGLIIYEQYF
CDR3nt: TGTGCCTGCAGACAGGGGCTTATCATCTACGAGCAGTACTTC

d_gene: NA
v_gene: TRBV9
abundance: many
j_gene: TRBJ2-3
CDR3aa: CASSPGGQYLTDTQYF
CDR3nt: TGTGCCAGCAGCCCGGGCGGGCAGTACCTGACAGATACGCAGTATTTT

d_gene: NA
v_gene: TRBV7-2
abundance: NA
j_gene: TRBJ2-5
CDR3aa: CASSLRRLETQYF
CDR3nt: TGTGCCAGCAGCTTGCGACGATTAGAGACCCAGTACTTC

d_gene: NA
v_gene: TRBV5-1
abundance: many
j_gene: TRBJ2-3
CDR3aa: CASSWDGAQDTQYF
CDR3nt: TGCGCCAGCAGCTGGGACGGGGCGCAGGATACGCAGTATTTT

d_gene: NA
v_gene: TRBV6-1
abundance: NA
j_gene: TRBJ2-7
CDR3aa: CASSEALGGHYEQYF
CDR3nt: TGTGCCAGCAGTGAAGCTCTTGGGGGACACTACGAGCAGTACTTC

d_gene: NA
v_gene: TRBV7-8
abundance: few
j_gene: TRBJ1-1
CDR3aa: CASSHDRLGTEAFF
CDR3nt: TGTGCCAGCAGCCACGACAGATTGGGCACTGAAGCTTTCTTT

d_gene: TRBD2
v_gene: TRBV25-1
abundance: NA
j_gene: TRBJ2-3
CDR3aa: CASSDSAAGGLSSTDTQYF
CDR3nt: TGTGCCAGCAGTGACTCGGCAGCGGGAGGGCTAAGTAGCACAGATACGCAGTATTTT

d_gene: TRBD2
v_gene: TRBV15
abundance: NA
j_gene: TRBJ2-5
CDR3aa: CATSRPRSGGMETQYF
CDR3nt: TGTGCCACCAGCAGACCCAGGAGCGGGGGAATGGAGACCCAGTACTTC

d_gene: NA
v_gene: TRBV20-1
abundance: NA
j_gene: TRBJ2-7
CDR3aa: CSARGLRGRSYEQYF
CDR3nt: TGCAGTGCTAGAGGGCTGCGGGGGCGCTCCTACGAGCAGTACTTC

d_gene: TRBD1
v_gene: TRBV5-1
abundance: NA
j_gene: TRBJ1-6
CDR3aa: CASRAGQGDSPFHF
CDR3nt: TGCGCCAGCAGGGCGGGACAGGGTGATTCACCCTTCCACTTT

d_gene: NA
v_gene: TRBV5-5
abundance: NA
j_gene: TRBJ1-2
CDR3aa: CASSLLVGDYGYTF
CDR3nt: TGTGCCAGCAGCCTGTTGGTGGGGGACTATGGCTACACCTTC

d_gene: TRBD1
v_gene: TRBV9
abundance: many
j_gene: TRBJ1-1
CDR3aa: CASSRDRGKAFF
CDR3nt: TGTGCCAGCAGCCGGGACAGGGGCAAGGCTTTCTTT

d_gene: NA
v_gene: TRBV9
abundance: NA
j_gene: TRBJ2-7
CDR3aa: CASSVGGSALEQYF
CDR3nt: TGTGCCAGCAGCGTAGGTGGTTCCGCTTTGGAGCAGTACTTT

d_gene: NA
v_gene: TRBV3-1
abundance: many
j_gene: TRBJ1-4
CDR3aa: CASSQDGATNEKLFF
CDR3nt: TGTGCCAGCAGCCAAGATGGAGCAACTAATGAAAAACTGTTTTTT